This T cell receptor beta chain was captured in a study of blood T cell repertoires in COVID-19. The protocol was immunoSEQ multiplex PCR, while the TCRdb copy is restricted to in-frame clones and leaves out a portion. The sample shows more than 200,000 clones, 80% to 85% of them seen only once. The germline CDR1 and CDR2 sequences are SNHLY and FYNNEI. This CDR3 has 14 amino acids. Trimming pared 6 bases from V and 5 bases from J, leaving 13 bases between. Sequencing was carried out using peripheral blood. The source is a woman aged 80 or over with COVID-19, enrolled during active disease. V usage is TRBV2 and J usage is TRBJ1-4; TRBD1 might be the D (5 bases). For the CDR3, the DNA is TGTGCCAGCAGCCCGGGGGGTGGCAATGAAAAACTGTTTTTT. This codes for CASSPGGGNEKLFF.